This T cell receptor (beta chain) was profiled in a study of T cell repertoires in cytomegalovirus infection. Overall study context: From public TCR beta signatures came an indication of both CMV infection and matching HLA type. Study results and limitations: Clonotype analysis showed dominance of the ex vivo response by HLA-C-restricted CMV-specific TCR beta clonotypes.

On this clonotype itself: What it recognizes is unknown.

TCRdb reanalysed the reads using MiXCR and keeps one entry per CDR3 protein. This table has 510,000 or so distinct CDR3 sequences, around 27% appearing once. With 4 bases removed from V and 3 bases from J, the gap between germline ends came to 13 bases. Germline CDR1 is MNHEY and CDR2 is SMNVEV (reference sequence). The CDR3 sequence is 14 residues long. This receptor was obtained from a human donor in good health (CMV status not recorded). Some clones in this sample may be carry-over from other donors' samples. Source material: PBMCs. This chain links TRBV27 with TRBJ2-7, with D possibly called TRBD1 or TRBD2 (5 bases each). CDR3 amino acids: CASSSLGENYEQYF. The DNA of the CDR3 is TGTGCCAGCAGTTCCCTGGGGGAGAACTACGAGCAGTACTTC.